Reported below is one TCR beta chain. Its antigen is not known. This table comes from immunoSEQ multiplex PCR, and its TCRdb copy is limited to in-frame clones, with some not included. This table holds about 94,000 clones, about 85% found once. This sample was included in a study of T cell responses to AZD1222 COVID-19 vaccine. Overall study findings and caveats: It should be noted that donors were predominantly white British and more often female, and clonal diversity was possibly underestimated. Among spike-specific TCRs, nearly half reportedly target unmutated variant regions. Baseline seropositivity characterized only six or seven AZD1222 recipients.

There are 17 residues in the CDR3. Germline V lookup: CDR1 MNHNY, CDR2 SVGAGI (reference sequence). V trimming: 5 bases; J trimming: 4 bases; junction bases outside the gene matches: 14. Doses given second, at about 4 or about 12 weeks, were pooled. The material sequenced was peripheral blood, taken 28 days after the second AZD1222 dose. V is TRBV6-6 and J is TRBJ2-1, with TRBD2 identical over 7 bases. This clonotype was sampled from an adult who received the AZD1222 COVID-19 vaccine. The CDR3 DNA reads TGTGCCAGCAGTCTCGCCGCGTGGGGGGGAGATTACAATGAGCAGTTCTTC. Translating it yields CASSLAAWGGDYNEQFF.